The 17 T cell receptor beta chains listed next were all sequenced from one sample in a study of T cell changes during pregnancy in multiple sclerosis. Clones were sequenced by immunoSEQ multiplex PCR, and TCRdb holds only the in-frame ones, with some missing. This sample has some 70,000 clones, with roughly 90% found just once. The starting material was CD8+ T cells from peripheral blood mononuclear cells, obtained before pregnancy. All receptors come from a female donor with multiple sclerosis, enrolled in a pregnancy study.

This sequence joins TRBV5-6 and TRBJ1-2; TRBD1 agrees at 8 bases. The germline V gene has CDR1 SGHDT and CDR2 YYEEEE. The CDR3 runs to 16 residues. The V segment lost 0 bases and the J segment 4 bases; nucleotides outside the gene matches: 8. The CDR3 nucleotides are TGTGCCAGCAGCTTGGCGGGACAGGCGAGACCCTATGGCTACACCTTC. Protein sequence: CASSLAGQARPYGYTF.

This rearrangement joins TRBV5-1 to TRBJ2-3; no firm D call. Germline values: CDR1 SGHRS, CDR2 YFSETQ. The CDR3 has 12 residues. Trimming removed 0 bases at V and 6 bases at J, with 5 bases between. CDR3 region: CASSLGSDTQYF. The CDR3 nucleotides read TGCGCCAGCAGCTTGGGAAGCGATACGCAGTATTTT. The variable domain in full, completed from reference TRBV5-1 and TRBJ2-3, reads KAGVTQTPRYLIKTRGQQVTLSCSPISGHRSVSWYQQTPGQGLQFLFEYFSETQRNKGNFPGRFSGRQFSNSRSEMNVSTLELGDSALYLCASSLGSDTQYFGPGTRLTVL.

This clone was detected once. The chain employs TRBV6-4 and TRBJ1-1; unclear D gene. This CDR3 has 15 amino acids. V lost 5 bases and J 0 bases, leaving 13 bases between the germline ends. Germline V gene data show CDR1 as MRHNA and CDR2 as SNTAGT. The CDR3 sequence: CASSPPRTLNTEAFF. CDR3 DNA sequence: TGTGCCAGCAGTCCCCCGCGTACGTTGAACACTGAAGCTTTCTTT.

This chain connects TRBV11-2 to TRBJ2-7; no clear D gene. Germline CDR1 reads SGHAT; CDR2 reads FQNNGV. The CDR3 runs to 13 residues. Trimming pared 4 bases from V and 6 bases from J, leaving 13 bases between. CDR3 DNA sequence: TGTGCCAGCAGCTATTATTCCCCCGGCGAGCAGTACTTC. This encodes CASSYYSPGEQYF.

This chain connects TRBV9 to TRBJ1-4; D not resolved. Germline V lookup: CDR1 SGDLS, CDR2 YYNGEE. V was cut by 7 bases and J by 4 bases, with 11 bases left in between. This CDR3 is built from 13 residues. This chain's CDR3 is CASSEGGNEKLFF. DNA of the CDR3: TGTGCCAGCTCCGAGGGCGGTAATGAAAAACTGTTTTTT.

The chain carries TRBV27 and TRBJ1-2; D remains unclear. The germline V gene encodes CDR1 MNHEY and CDR2 SMNVEV (reference sequence). V dropped 8 bases and J dropped 2 bases, with 12 bases sitting between them. The CDR3 sequence is 13 residues long. The chain's CDR3 is CASRTGINYGYTF. The CDR3 DNA reads as TGTGCCAGCCGGACCGGGATCAACTATGGCTACACCTTC.

This clone has a handful of counts. V is TRBV29-1 and J is TRBJ1-1, with D hard to call. The V gene's germline CDR1 is SQVTM and CDR2 ANQGSEA. Trimming cost V 6 bases and J 11 bases, with 22 bases left between them. The CDR3 length is 13 residues. The CDR3: CSVPDNYVDGAFF. CDR3 nucleotide sequence: TGCAGCGTGCCTGACAATTACGTAGATGGGGCTTTCTTT.

The chain links TRBV7-9 to TRBJ2-5; the D gene is possibly TRBD2 (6 bases). Looked up from germline, CDR1 is SEHNR and CDR2 is FQNEAQ (reference sequence). This CDR3 contains 12 residues. Trimming pared 8 bases from V and 3 bases from J, leaving 10 bases between. The CDR3 nucleotides are TGTGCCAGCGGCGGGGCAGAAGAGACCCAGTACTTC. Residues: CASGGAEETQYF.

The V gene is TRBV7-9, the J gene TRBJ1-2; no clear D. The CDR3 is 12 residues long. V gave up 1 base and J gave up 14 bases, with 14 bases separating them. Looked up from germline, CDR1 is SEHNR and CDR2 is FQNEAQ (reference sequence). Here the CDR3 DNA reads TGTGCCAGCAGCTTAGGAGGTTCGAGGGATACCTTC. This encodes CASSLGGSRDTF.

The chain employs TRBV7-8 and TRBJ1-2; D is perhaps TRBD1 (5 bases). Germline-derived CDR1 and CDR2 are SGHVS and FQNEAQ. This CDR3 region has 13 residues. The V gene lost 1 base and the J gene lost 8 bases, with 11 bases spanning the gap. The CDR3 nucleotides read TGTGCCAGCAGCTTAGGCGAAGGGGCAGGCTACACCTTC. Its protein product is CASSLGEGAGYTF.

The rearrangement uses TRBV27 and TRBJ1-2, with 8 positions matching TRBD1. The CDR3 extends over 16 amino acids. Germline CDR1 is MNHEY and CDR2 is SMNVEV (reference sequence). The junction had 11 bases not matched to a gene; V was cut back by 3 bases and J by 5 bases. The chain's CDR3 is CASSFQPDRARYGYTF. Written as DNA, the CDR3 is TGTGCCAGCAGTTTCCAACCGGACAGGGCGCGTTATGGCTACACCTTC.

The chain has TRBV27 and TRBJ1-2, with D perhaps TRBD1 (5 bases). The V gene's germline CDR1 is MNHEY and CDR2 SMNVEV (reference sequence). Between the trimmed V and J ends, which lost 10 bases and 1 base, there was a span of 16 bases. The CDR3 contains 14 residues. CDR3 sequence: CATSAGTLNYGYTF. The CDR3 nucleotides read TGTGCCACATCTGCGGGGACGCTTAACTATGGCTACACCTTC.

The chain links TRBV9 to TRBJ2-1; 7 positions agree with TRBD1. The V gene's germline CDR1 is SGDLS and CDR2 YYNGEE. The CDR3 loop spans 16 amino acids. The trim removed 4 bases at V and 6 bases at J, leaving 13 bases unmatched. The CDR3 loop reads CASSTNQDRDSNEQFF. CDR3 bases: TGTGCCAGCAGCACCAACCAAGACCGGGACAGCAATGAGCAGTTCTTC.

The J gene is TRBJ2-3, the V gene TRBV13; the match to TRBD1 covers 7 bases. There are 15 residues in the CDR3. Trimming took 4 bases from V and 2 from J; bases not matched to a gene: 6. Germline V gene data show CDR1 as PRHDT and CDR2 as FYEKMQ (reference sequence). The CDR3 sequence: CASSSMGTDTDTQYF. The CDR3 coding sequence is TGTGCCAGCAGCTCGATGGGGACAGACACAGATACGCAGTATTTT.

This chain links TRBV6-1 with TRBJ2-7; D remains unclear. The CDR3 covers 13 residues. Germline CDR1 and CDR2: MNHNS and SASEGT. V was shortened by 8 bases and J by 3 bases, with 14 bases between the two germline ends. CDR3: CASESLSYYEQYF. The CDR3, as DNA: TGTGCCAGCGAAAGCCTTTCCTACTACGAGCAGTACTTC.

The rearrangement links TRBV7-9 to TRBJ1-5, with D hard to call. This CDR3 has 12 amino acids. CDR1 and CDR2 from the germline V gene are SEHNR and FQNEAQ (reference sequence). The ends were cut back, 7 bases at V and 3 bases at J, with 7 bases in the middle. The CDR3, as DNA: TGTGCCAGCAAGAACAACAATCAGCCCCAGCATTTT. Translating gives CASKNNNQPQHF.

J is TRBJ1-6 and V is TRBV4-1; D call uncertain. CDR3 length equals 16 residues. In germline, CDR1 is MGHRA, CDR2 YSYEKL. V lost 0 bases and J 6 bases, leaving 12 bases between the germline ends. CDR3 nucleotide sequence: TGCGCCAGCAGCCAAGAGGGAGGGCTTCCTAATTCACCCCTCCACTTT. Translation gives CASSQEGGLPNSPLHF.